These T cell receptor beta chains were read from a single sample in a study of blood T cell repertoires in COVID-19. TCRdb keeps only in-frame clones here, not all; method: immunoSEQ multiplex PCR. The sample holds around 99,000 clones; approximately 79% are singletons and the top ten take about a sixth. The specimen was peripheral blood. The receptors here all came from a woman aged 80 or over with active or convalescent COVID-19. CDR3s include the opening cysteine and the closing phenylalanine or tryptophan. D genes are given only for firm matches. A clone size is listed for some rows: how often the clone was seen (once, few, many), or a class if it is expanded.

>-|TRBV9|-|TRBJ2-7
TGTGCCAGCAGCGTCTCTCCGGGCTCCTACGAGCAGTACTTC
CASSVSPGSYEQYF
>once|TRBV12-3/TRBV12-4|TRBD2|TRBJ2-1
TGTGCCAGCAGCTTTCGGGGGGGTGATGAGCAGTTCTTC
CASSFRGGDEQFF
>-|TRBV18|-|TRBJ2-1
TGTGCCAGCTCACCACTAGCCCTTGGTAATGAGCAGTTCTTC
CASSPLALGNEQFF
>-|TRBV9|-|TRBJ2-2
TGTGCCAGCAGCGTTGACATCGAGTTCGGGGAGCTGTTTTTT
CASSVDIEFGELFF
>once|TRBV19|-|TRBJ1-2
TGTGCCAGTAGTACCCCTGACTTCTTTGCATATGGCTACACCTTC
CASSTPDFFAYGYTF
>-|TRBV27|-|TRBJ1-4
TGTGCCAGCAGTTTAGTAGGGGTTACTAATGAAAAACTGTTTTTT
CASSLVGVTNEKLFF
>-|TRBV5-1|-|TRBJ2-5
TGTGCCAGCAGCCCTGACCCCTCGGGATCGGAGACCCAGTACTTC
CASSPDPSGSETQYF
>-|TRBV27|TRBD1|TRBJ2-1
TGTGCCAGCAAGTCGCTGGGACAGGGTGGGAATGAGCAGTTCTTC
CASKSLGQGGNEQFF
>-|TRBV5-6|-|TRBJ2-7
TGTGCCAGCAGCTTACAGGGTTCGTCCTACGAGCAGTACTTC
CASSLQGSSYEQYF
>-|TRBV12-3/TRBV12-4|TRBD2|TRBJ2-5
TGTGCCAGCAGTCAAAGCGGGACTGAGACCCAGTACTTC
CASSQSGTETQYF
>-|TRBV5-1|TRBD1|TRBJ1-1
TGCGCCAGCAGCACACAGGGGGCCGGTACTGAAGCTTTCTTT
CASSTQGAGTEAFF
>-|TRBV2|-|TRBJ1-4
TGTGCCAGCAAGAAAGTAGGAGAGAATGAAAAACTGTTTTTT
CASKKVGENEKLFF
>-|TRBV29-1|TRBD2|TRBJ2-1
TGCAGCGTAAACCCGGGACTAGCGGGTAATGAGCAGTTCTTC
CSVNPGLAGNEQFF
>-|TRBV5-7|-|TRBJ2-1
TGTGCCAGCAGTGCCGGGCCGGAGGCCTCCTACAATGAGCAGTTCTTC
CASSAGPEASYNEQFF
>-|TRBV29-1|TRBD1|TRBJ2-1
TGCAGCGCACTAGGGACAGGGGAAACCTACAATGAGCAGTTCTTC
CSALGTGETYNEQFF
>-|TRBV7-8|TRBD2|TRBJ2-2
TGTGCCAGCAGCTCCGGGGGACTAGCGGGAATCGGGGAGCTGTTTTTT
CASSSGGLAGIGELFF
>-|TRBV28|TRBD1|TRBJ1-2
TGTGCCACCACTAGACAGGGGGCAACGAAAGCTAACTATGGCTACACCTTC
CATTRQGATKANYGYTF
>-|TRBV6-1|-|TRBJ1-1
TGTGCCAGCAGTGAAAACGGTTTGAACACTGAAGCTTTCTTT
CASSENGLNTEAFF
>few|TRBV4-1|-|TRBJ1-1
TGCGCCAGCAAATCTGCACAGGGTGTATTCACTGAAGCTTTCTTT
CASKSAQGVFTEAFF
>-|TRBV4-2|-|TRBJ2-1
TGTGCCAGCAGCCCGAGGCCCCCGCCGCGTGGAGGATTAGCGTGGGCCAATGAGCAGTTCTTC
CASSPRPPPRGGLAWANEQFF
>-|TRBV6-5|-|TRBJ2-6
TGTGCCAGTGGTTTAGACTCTGGGGCCAACGTCCTGACTTTC
CASGLDSGANVLTF
>-|TRBV30|-|TRBJ2-2
TGTGCCTGGACCCCCCGAAGCGCACTCTCCGGGGAGCTGTTTTTT
CAWTPRSALSGELFF
>few|TRBV7-3|-|TRBJ2-7
TGTGCCAGCAGCCCGGGACACGACCACTACGAGCAGTACTTC
CASSPGHDHYEQYF
>-|TRBV5-4|-|TRBJ2-4
TGTGCCAGCAGCTTGGGACAGGCTAGGAACATTCAGTACTTC
CASSLGQARNIQYF
>-|TRBV6-5|TRBD1|TRBJ1-2
TGTGCCAGCAGCTCCGGGACAGGGGTCGGTGGCTACACCTTC
CASSSGTGVGGYTF
>-|TRBV27|TRBD2|TRBJ2-1
TGTGCCAGCAGGGGGGGACTAGCGGTAACCTACAATGAGCAGTTCTTC
CASRGGLAVTYNEQFF
>-|TRBV27|TRBD2|TRBJ2-5
TGTGCCAGCAGTCCCCCGGGGACTAGCGGGGAGACCCAGTACTTC
CASSPPGTSGETQYF
>-|TRBV2|-|TRBJ2-2
TGTGCCAGCTCGTGGGTGGGGGCGGCCGGGGAGCTGTTTTTT
CASSWVGAAGELFF
>-|TRBV6-1|TRBD2|TRBJ2-3
TGTGCCAGCAGTGGGACCGGGTTAGCGGGCTACTACACAGATACGCAGTATTTT
CASSGTGLAGYYTDTQYF
>-|TRBV19|TRBD1|TRBJ2-1
TGTGCCAGTAGTACCCTACAGGGGTATTACAATGAGCAGTTCTTC
CASSTLQGYYNEQFF
>-|TRBV3-1/TRBV3-2|TRBD2|TRBJ2-5
TGTGCCCTCGGTTGGGGGGGGAGGGCCCAAGGGGAGACCCAGTACTTC
CALGWGGRAQGETQYF
>-|TRBV10-2|-|TRBJ1-2
TGCGCCAGCAGTGATCAGGGTTACTATGGCTACACCTTC
CASSDQGYYGYTF
>-|TRBV24-1|-|TRBJ2-7
TGTGCCACCAGTGCCCCGGAGGCGGCGTGCATACCCTCCTACGAGCAGTACTTC
CATSAPEAACIPSYEQYF
>-|TRBV5-6|TRBD1|TRBJ2-5
TGTGCCAGCGTCTGGGACAGGGGTGGTGTCCAGTACTTC
CASVWDRGGVQYF
>-|TRBV11-2|TRBD2|TRBJ2-7
TGTGCCAGCAGCTTAGGGGTGGGGGTAGCGGGACGCGACGAGCAGTACTTC
CASSLGVGVAGRDEQYF
>-|TRBV18|-|TRBJ2-1
TGTGCCAGCTCACCACCGAGCAGGGCGAATGAGCAGTTCTTC
CASSPPSRANEQFF
>-|TRBV2|TRBD2|TRBJ2-3
TGTGCCAGCAGTCCCAGGACTAGCGGGGATACGCAGTATTTT
CASSPRTSGDTQYF
>-|TRBV5-1|TRBD1|TRBJ1-2
TGCGCCAGCAACCCCCAGGGGGAGAGGGTCTATGGCTACACCTTC
CASNPQGERVYGYTF
>-|TRBV6-4|TRBD1|TRBJ1-1
TGTGCCAGCAGTGCCGACAGGGGCAACACTGAAGCTTTCTTT
CASSADRGNTEAFF
>-|TRBV18|TRBD1|TRBJ2-7
TGTGCCAGCTCACTATCCCGGGACAGGGCCTACGAGCAGTACTTC
CASSLSRDRAYEQYF
>-|TRBV7-9|TRBD2|TRBJ2-3
TGTGCCAGCAGCTTAAGCGGGGGCGATACGCAGTATTTT
CASSLSGGDTQYF
>-|TRBV7-2|-|TRBJ2-5
TGTGCCAGCAGCAAGAACACGGCCAGGGAAGAGACCCAGTACTTC
CASSKNTAREETQYF
>-|TRBV7-3|TRBD1|TRBJ2-3
TGTGCCAGCAGCCGCGGACAGGGTGGCACAGATACGCAGTATTTT
CASSRGQGGTDTQYF
>-|TRBV24-1|TRBD1|TRBJ1-2
TGTGCCACCAGTGACCCCGGGACAGGGGGCGTGTATGGCTACACCTTC
CATSDPGTGGVYGYTF